This entry features one T cell receptor beta chain sequence. 5'RACE, which relied on constant-segment primers, yielded TCR alpha and TCR beta cDNA libraries carrying sample barcodes and UMIs. TCRdb re-derived calls from the 5' RACE reads in MiXCR, one entry per CDR3 protein. The sample carries fewer than 550,000 distinct CDR3 sequences, around 20% recorded once. The CDR3 runs 15 residues. Germline-derived CDR1 and CDR2 are MDHEN and SYDVKM. Deletions cut 5 bases from V and 2 bases from J, with 16 bases between. This sample stems from a study of T-cell memory formation after mild COVID-19. The sequenced sample consisted of PBMCs or a T cell subset sorted from them (not recorded which). This clonotype was obtained from an adult woman who had mild COVID-19 (a few samples of this study predate the infection). Cell type and time point are not known. This chain connects TRBV28 to TRBJ2-7; the D gene could be TRBD1 or TRBD2 (6 bases each). The CDR3 region is CASSTLGGRTYEQYF. The CDR3 nucleotides read TGTGCCAGCAGTACATTAGGGGGGAGAACCTACGAGCAGTACTTC.